Listed here is a single T cell receptor beta chain. Antigen unknown. The CDR3 spans 12 residues. Trimming took off 7 bases at V and 2 bases at J, with 9 bases between the two ends. In germline, CDR1 is MDHEN, CDR2 SYDVKM. This specimen comes from a study of T cell repertoires in cytomegalovirus infection. For the study at large: Indications came from public TCR beta signatures; they pointed to CMV infection and to a matching HLA type. Regarding the study as a whole: Clonotypes of TCR beta that were HLA-C-restricted and CMV-specific dominated the ex vivo response. Summed frequency of shared TCR beta families picked out CMV carriers who also had the relevant HLA.

TCRdb used MiXCR to reprocess the reads, holding one entry per CDR3 protein. The sample includes about 180,000 distinct CDR3 sequences, 13% to 15% of them seen just once. This sequence joins TRBV28 and TRBJ2-7, with D tentatively TRBD2 (5 bases). This sequence originates from a human donor in good health (CMV status not recorded). Some clones in this sample may be carry-over from other donors' samples. The specimen was PBMCs. The chain's CDR3 is CASNAGPYEQYF. The CDR3 DNA follows: TGTGCCAGCAATGCGGGCCCCTACGAGCAGTACTTC.